This T cell receptor beta chain was identified in a study of blood T cell repertoires in COVID-19. Study summary: Sites in the United States, Italy and Spain provided acute and convalescent COVID-19 samples.

While infection was still active, Seattle patients were enrolled and then followed longitudinally. V trimming: 5 bases; J trimming: 7 bases; junction bases outside the gene matches: 9. This CDR3 has 16 amino acids. Germline V gene lookup returns CDR1 WSHSY and CDR2 SAAADI. Authors' data handling: The assay estimated nucleated cells by amplifying reference gene primers. Profiling relied on immunoSEQ multiplex PCR, and the TCRdb table lists in-frame clones only, not all of them. V, J and clone size reflect that table, while D and trimming were determined from the DNA. The table has fewer than 300,000 clones, about 88% seen once.

The material sequenced was peripheral blood. The chain recombines TRBV10-2 with TRBJ2-1; 12 bases line up with TRBD2. The sequence derives from a human donor with COVID-19, enrolled during active disease. The donor label of this sample is uncertain. CDR3 residues: CASSKNLAGGVNEQFF. CDR3 coding DNA: TGCGCCAGCAGTAAGAATCTAGCGGGAGGGGTAAATGAGCAGTTCTTC.